The entry below describes one T cell receptor (beta chain). The antigen is not known. This specimen comes from a study of T cells after posttransplantation cyclophosphamide. Points from the study as a whole: Recipient CMV seropositivity and CMV reactivation strongly tracked TRB clonality. Blood and skin or GI T cell repertoires showed limited TRB overlap. Later blood repertoires were often dominated by clones from the donor CD8+ memory compartment.

A marrow graft followed busulfan-fludarabine conditioning, with cyclophosphamide on days +3 and +4. CDR1 and CDR2 (germline): SGHTS, YDEGEE. The CDR3 is 14 amino acids. After removal of 5 bases from V and 5 bases from J, the junction contained 7 bases not matched to a gene. Assay used: immunoSEQ multiplex PCR; TCRdb lists only in-frame clones, some missing. The repertoire has tens of thousands of clones, more than 70% of them found once; the top ten carry 7% to 8.5%. The chain carries TRBV5-8 and TRBJ1-2, with 9 bases fitting TRBD1. The receptor's source is a female patient between 35 and 55 years old who received an allogeneic stem cell transplant from a related donor, was CMV-positive, and had no GVHD. Among the T cells, some may be from the graft donor. Here the sequenced sample was CD4+ T cells sorted from blood, taken 1,700 to 2,000 days after a stem cell transplant with posttransplant cyclophosphamide. The CDR3 spells CASRLTGGVYGYTF. The DNA of the CDR3 is TGTGCCAGCAGACTTACAGGGGGCGTTTATGGCTACACCTTC.